These 32 T cell receptor beta chains came from one sample sequenced in a study of cytomegalovirus exposure and HLA in healthy donors. 13 Jbeta primers and 60 Vbeta primers were used for the PCR. Measured with immunoSEQ multiplex PCR; TCRdb has only the in-frame clones, and not every one. The table has about 190,000 clones, almost 75% seen once; the top ten hold roughly 2.8%. The sequenced sample was PBMCs. The receptor set was obtained from a woman in her twenties or thirties in good health and CMV-seropositive.

V usage is TRBV4-1 and J usage is TRBJ2-3; 9 nucleotides agree with TRBD2. Germline assignment: CDR1 MGHRA and CDR2 YSYEKL. The V segment lost 2 bases and the J segment 0 bases; nucleotides outside the gene matches: 3. The CDR3 sequence is 16 residues long. DNA for the CDR3: TGCGCCAGCAGCCAAAAAGCGGGAGGAAGCACAGATACGCAGTATTTT. Its translation: CASSQKAGGSTDTQYF.

The chain carries TRBV29-1 and TRBJ1-1; 9 bases agree with TRBD1. This CDR3 is built from 12 residues. Trimming removed 6 bases from V and 5 bases from J; junction bases left unmatched: 4. CDR1 SQVTM and CDR2 ANQGSEA come from the germline V gene. The CDR3 is CSVPGQGTEAFF. CDR3 bases: TGCAGCGTACCGGGACAGGGTACTGAAGCTTTCTTT. The full variable domain, completed using reference TRBV29-1 and TRBJ1-1, is SAVISQKPSRDICQRGTSLTIQCQVDSQVTMMFWYRQQPGQSLTLIATANQGSEATYESGFVIDKFPISRPNLTFSTLTVSNMSPEDSSIYLCSVPGQGTEAFFGQGTRLTVV.

This chain links TRBV6-5 with TRBJ1-1; TRBD1 is a possible D gene (5 bases). With 6 bases removed from V and 1 base from J, the gap between germline ends came to 12 bases. This CDR3 spans 14 amino acids. Germline CDR1 reads MNHEY; CDR2 reads SVGAGI. CDR3 sequence: CASSLTASNTEAFF. The CDR3 DNA follows: TGTGCCAGCAGCCTGACAGCCTCGAACACTGAAGCTTTCTTT.

This chain links TRBV6-5 with TRBJ1-1, with D hard to call. The germline V and J ends were trimmed by 2 bases and 5 bases, with 9 bases remaining between them. Germline values: CDR1 MNHEY, CDR2 SVGAGI. The CDR3 loop spans 13 amino acids. CDR3 protein: CASSYSAGTEAFF. The CDR3 nucleotides read TGTGCCAGCAGTTACAGTGCGGGAACTGAAGCTTTCTTT.

This chain connects TRBV6-4 to TRBJ2-1, with 7 nucleotides matching TRBD1. V was pared by 5 bases and J by 3 bases, with 4 bases of the junction left unmatched. The germline V gene encodes CDR1 MRHNA and CDR2 SNTAGT. This CDR3 has 14 residues. The CDR3 coding sequence is TGTGCCAGCAGTCCCCGGGACAGCTACAATGAGCAGTTCTTC. Translating gives CASSPRDSYNEQFF.

The chain couples TRBV7-9 to TRBJ2-1, with 9 bases identical to TRBD2. The V gene end was trimmed by 4 bases and the J gene end by 10 bases; junction bases not matched to a gene: 5. The germline V gene has CDR1 SEHNR and CDR2 FQNEAQ (reference sequence). The CDR3 loop spans 13 amino acids. CDR3 DNA: TGTGCCAGCAGCTCCCTAGCGGGAAAGGAGCAGTTCTTC. Its translation: CASSSLAGKEQFF.

The rearrangement links TRBV5-1 to TRBJ1-6; a possible D gene is TRBD1 (5 bases). V shed 4 bases and J shed 10 bases, with 18 bases lying between them. Germline CDR1 SGHRS, CDR2 YFSETQ. This CDR3 has 15 amino acids. CDR3 sequence reads: CASSPLDTASSPLHF. The CDR3 coding sequence is TGCGCCAGCAGCCCCCTGGACACAGCGTCATCACCCCTCCACTTT.

The table lists this clone with a count of one. This chain joins TRBV18 and TRBJ2-7; the D is unclear. The CDR3 runs 11 residues. Germline loops: CDR1 KGHSH, CDR2 LQKENI. The V gene lost 4 bases and the J gene lost 2 bases, with 3 bases spanning the gap. The CDR3: CASSLAYEQYF. In nucleotides, the CDR3 is TGTGCCAGCTCACTAGCCTACGAGCAGTACTTC.

The chain uses TRBV6-1 and TRBJ2-7; 10 positions match TRBD1. Germline values: CDR1 MNHNS, CDR2 SASEGT. The CDR3 extends over 15 amino acids. With V trimmed by 6 bases and J by 3 bases, 8 bases remained unmatched. This CDR3 is CASSSGTGVIYEQYF. DNA for the CDR3: TGTGCCAGCAGCTCCGGGACAGGGGTAATCTACGAGCAGTACTTC.

The rearrangement joins TRBV5-1 to TRBJ2-2; TRBD2 matches at 9 bases. Germline V gene data show CDR1 as SGHRS and CDR2 as YFSETQ. V was pared by 4 bases and J by 7 bases, with 20 bases of the junction left unmatched. This CDR3 comprises 19 residues. The CDR3 region has the DNA TGCGCCAGCAGCCGTCCTACAACAGGGACTAGCCTACTCGGCGGGGAGCTGTTTTTT. It encodes CASSRPTTGTSLLGGELFF. The full variable domain, its missing parts supplied by reference TRBV5-1 and TRBJ2-2, is KAGVTQTPRYLIKTRGQQVTLSCSPISGHRSVSWYQQTPGQGLQFLFEYFSETQRNKGNFPGRFSGRQFSNSRSEMNVSTLELGDSALYLCASSRPTTGTSLLGGELFFGEGSRLTVL.

This CDR3 reads CASKGDRGYEQYF. The CDR3 DNA reads as TGTGCCAGCAAAGGGGACAGGGGGTACGAGCAGTACTTC. The chain combines TRBV2 with TRBJ2-7, with TRBD1 identical over 11 bases. Germline V gene sequence: CDR1 SNHLY, CDR2 FYNNEI. The CDR3 length is 13 residues. V was pared by 7 bases and J by 4 bases, with 3 bases of the junction left unmatched.

The chain links TRBV6-1 to TRBJ1-2, with D possibly matching TRBD1 (5 bases). Germline V gives CDR1 MNHNS, CDR2 SASEGT. Trimming shortened V by 7 bases and J by 4 bases, and 16 bases separated the two germline ends. The CDR3 sequence is 14 residues long. The CDR3 here is CASTGRSTAYGYTF. CDR3 in DNA: TGTGCCAGCACCGGGAGATCGACAGCCTATGGCTACACCTTC.

The V and J genes are TRBV10-3 and TRBJ1-2; possible D gene TRBD1, 6 bases. The germline gives CDR1 ENHRY, CDR2 SYGVKD. V lost 0 bases, J lost 2 bases, and 10 bases lay in between. The CDR3 sequence is 15 residues long. CDR3 coding DNA: TGTGCCATCAGTGAGTCCCTACAGGGCAACTATGGCTACACCTTC. The encoded protein is CAISESLQGNYGYTF.

The chain links TRBV6-1 to TRBJ2-3; 8 nucleotides match TRBD2. The ends lost 7 bases at V and 2 bases at J; junction bases unmatched: 5. The CDR3 covers 14 residues. Germline-derived CDR1 and CDR2 are MNHNS and SASEGT. CDR3 nucleotide sequence: TGTGCCAGCAAACTAGCGGAAGCCACAGATACGCAGTATTTT. It specifies CASKLAEATDTQYF.

The chain combines TRBV2 with TRBJ1-3; a possible D gene is TRBD1 (5 bases). CDR1 is SNHLY, CDR2 FYNNEI, per germline. The CDR3 is made up of 15 amino acids. Between the trimmed V and J ends, which lost 6 bases and 0 bases, there was a span of 12 bases. The CDR3 region has the DNA TGTGCCAGCAGGGCCTCGGGGGTCTCTGGAAACACCATATATTTT. This gives the protein CASRASGVSGNTIYF.

The chain joins TRBV7-2 to TRBJ1-2; 7 nucleotides agree with TRBD1. The V gene's germline CDR1 is SGHTA and CDR2 FQGNSA. Trimming cost V 4 bases and J 2 bases; bases outside gene matches: 7. The CDR3 has 15 amino acids. This chain's CDR3 is CASSWNPTGNYGYTF. Here the CDR3 DNA reads TGTGCCAGCAGCTGGAACCCGACAGGGAACTATGGCTACACCTTC.

The chain uses TRBV6-1 and TRBJ1-2; D unclear. V was shortened by 3 bases and J by 1 base, with 6 bases between the two germline ends. The CDR3 is 13 amino acids. In germline, CDR1 is MNHNS, CDR2 SASEGT. The DNA for the CDR3 is TGTGCCAGCAGTGACGGTCTTAACTATGGCTACACCTTC. Residues: CASSDGLNYGYTF.

V usage is TRBV11-2 and J usage is TRBJ1-6; no definite D call. Germline CDR1 SGHAT, CDR2 FQNNGV. Between the trimmed V and J ends, which lost 4 bases and 4 bases, there was a span of 20 bases. The CDR3 runs to 18 residues. The CDR3 loop is CASSSTPGPTGYNSPLHF. The CDR3, as DNA: TGTGCCAGCAGCTCCACACCGGGCCCAACGGGATATAATTCACCCCTCCACTTT. Together with reference TRBV11-2 and TRBJ1-6, the CDR3 gives the full variable domain: EAGVAQSPRYKIIEKRQSVAFWCNPISGHATLYWYQQILGQGPKLLIQFQNNGVVDDSQLPKDRFSAERLKGVDSTLKIQPAKLEDSAVYLCASSSTPGPTGYNSPLHFGNGTRLTVT.

The chain couples TRBV15 to TRBJ2-7, with D possibly matching TRBD1 (5 bases). Germline values: CDR1 LNHNV, CDR2 YYDKDF (reference sequence). The CDR3 is 18 amino acids. V was cut by 0 bases and J by 7 bases, with 25 bases left in between. Here the CDR3 reads CATSRDRVRTSPGGEQYF. The CDR3 bases are TGTGCCACCAGCAGAGATAGGGTTAGGACATCCCCCGGTGGAGAGCAGTACTTC.

The chain couples TRBV27 to TRBJ2-7, with TRBD1 matching over 10 bases. The length of the CDR3 is 14 residues. Germline-derived CDR1 and CDR2 are MNHEY and SMNVEV (reference sequence). Trimming cost V 7 bases and J 5 bases; bases outside gene matches: 8. The CDR3 spells CASTSGQGFDEQYF. The DNA for the CDR3 is TGTGCCAGCACCTCGGGACAGGGGTTTGACGAGCAGTACTTC.

This chain connects TRBV25-1 to TRBJ1-4; D is possibly TRBD1 (5 bases). Germline V gives CDR1 MGHDK, CDR2 SYGVNS. The V and J ends lost 1 base and 4 bases respectively, with 10 bases between them. The CDR3 has 15 residues. CDR3 bases: TGTGCCAGCAGTGAATTCGGGGGAAATAATGAAAAACTGTTTTTT. As protein: CASSEFGGNNEKLFF.

V is TRBV28 and J is TRBJ1-1; tentative D call: TRBD1 (5 bases). The CDR3 runs 13 residues. V lost 2 bases and J lost 8, with 12 bases in between. The germline CDR1 and CDR2 sequences are MDHEN and SYDVKM. The CDR3 loop reads CASSLLGRVEAFF. The CDR3, as DNA: TGTGCCAGCAGTTTACTCGGCAGGGTGGAAGCTTTCTTT.

The CDR3 here is CASSLNRDAYEQYF. The CDR3, as DNA: TGTGCCAGCAGCTTGAACAGGGACGCCTACGAGCAGTACTTC. The chain is built from TRBV5-5 and TRBJ2-7; tentative D call: TRBD1 (6 bases). V dropped 1 base and J dropped 2 bases, with 10 bases sitting between them. The CDR3 spans 14 residues. Germline V gene lookup returns CDR1 SGHKS and CDR2 YYEKEE (reference sequence).

The V call is TRBV27, the J call TRBJ2-7, with D possibly TRBD1 on 5 matching bases. The ends were cut back, 5 bases at V and 0 bases at J, with 11 bases in the middle. The germline gives CDR1 MNHEY, CDR2 SMNVEV (reference sequence). The CDR3 has 14 amino acids. CDR3 amino acids: CASSEDDSSYEQYF. CDR3 in DNA: TGTGCCAGCAGTGAGGACGACAGCTCCTACGAGCAGTACTTC.

V is TRBV27 and J is TRBJ1-2; 8 positions agree with TRBD1. V was pared by 5 bases and J by 4 bases, with 9 bases of the junction left unmatched. Germline V lookup: CDR1 MNHEY, CDR2 SMNVEV (reference sequence). The CDR3 covers 15 residues. The CDR3 loop is CASSPRTGTAYGYTF. Written as DNA, the CDR3 is TGTGCCAGCAGTCCTCGGACAGGGACGGCCTATGGCTACACCTTC.

This chain uses TRBV6-1 with TRBJ1-2, with no clear D. Germline V gene data show CDR1 as MNHNS and CDR2 as SASEGT. V was cut by 2 bases and J by 0 bases, with 10 bases left in between. The CDR3 has 15 amino acids. CDR3: CASSEWEDSNYGYTF. The DNA of the CDR3 is TGTGCCAGCAGTGAATGGGAGGATTCTAACTATGGCTACACCTTC.

The rearrangement uses TRBV5-1 and TRBJ1-2, with no clear D. This CDR3 region has 15 residues. Germline V gene data show CDR1 as SGHRS and CDR2 as YFSETQ. Deletions cut 3 bases from V and 3 bases from J, with 15 bases between. The CDR3 DNA reads TGCGCCAGCAGCTACGGGCCCCCGAGGGACTATGGCTACACCTTC. This sequence encodes CASSYGPPRDYGYTF.

This chain links TRBV7-6 with TRBJ1-4; D is possibly TRBD1 (6 bases). Germline V gene data show CDR1 as SGHVS and CDR2 as FNYEAQ. The CDR3 loop spans 14 amino acids. Between the trimmed V and J ends, which lost 4 bases and 8 bases, there was a span of 14 bases. In nucleotides, the CDR3 is TGTGCCAGCAGCTATAGGGGGGAGGGAGAAAAACTGTTTTTT. Amino acid sequence: CASSYRGEGEKLFF.

The chain recombines TRBV6-1 with TRBJ1-5; D unclear. Trimming shortened V by 2 bases and J by 2 bases, and 10 bases separated the two germline ends. Germline lookup yields CDR1 MNHNS and CDR2 SASEGT. CDR3 length: 15 residues. CDR3 sequence reads: CASSERGLGNQPQHF. The CDR3, as DNA: TGTGCCAGCAGTGAACGGGGTTTGGGCAATCAGCCCCAGCATTTT.

The gene calls are TRBV2 and TRBJ2-1; TRBD2 agrees at 14 bases. The CDR3 contains 15 residues. Germline CDR1 SNHLY, CDR2 FYNNEI. Germline trimming cut 7 bases from V and 10 bases from J; bases unmatched to any gene: 9. The CDR3 bases are TGTGCCAGCACCACGGGACTAGCGGGAGTATGGGAGCAGTTCTTC. Residues: CASTTGLAGVWEQFF.

This chain joins TRBV7-2 and TRBJ2-7, with 7 bases matching TRBD2. CDR1 is SGHTA, CDR2 FQGNSA, per germline. Trimming at V came to 5 bases and at J to 7 bases, leaving 11 bases not matched to a gene. The CDR3 consists of 14 residues. CDR3 sequence reads: CASSPSRAAGEQYF. The DNA of the CDR3 is TGTGCCAGCAGCCCCTCCAGGGCAGCGGGGGAGCAGTACTTC.

This clone has just a few counts. This CDR3 reads CAISPGLPRTDTQYF. The DNA of the CDR3 is TGTGCCATCAGCCCCGGACTACCCCGCACAGATACGCAGTATTTT. This rearrangement joins TRBV10-3 to TRBJ2-3; D is perhaps TRBD2 (6 bases). In germline, CDR1 is ENHRY, CDR2 SYGVKD. This CDR3 has 15 residues. The V end lost 6 bases, the J end lost 1 base, and 14 bases lay between the germline ends.